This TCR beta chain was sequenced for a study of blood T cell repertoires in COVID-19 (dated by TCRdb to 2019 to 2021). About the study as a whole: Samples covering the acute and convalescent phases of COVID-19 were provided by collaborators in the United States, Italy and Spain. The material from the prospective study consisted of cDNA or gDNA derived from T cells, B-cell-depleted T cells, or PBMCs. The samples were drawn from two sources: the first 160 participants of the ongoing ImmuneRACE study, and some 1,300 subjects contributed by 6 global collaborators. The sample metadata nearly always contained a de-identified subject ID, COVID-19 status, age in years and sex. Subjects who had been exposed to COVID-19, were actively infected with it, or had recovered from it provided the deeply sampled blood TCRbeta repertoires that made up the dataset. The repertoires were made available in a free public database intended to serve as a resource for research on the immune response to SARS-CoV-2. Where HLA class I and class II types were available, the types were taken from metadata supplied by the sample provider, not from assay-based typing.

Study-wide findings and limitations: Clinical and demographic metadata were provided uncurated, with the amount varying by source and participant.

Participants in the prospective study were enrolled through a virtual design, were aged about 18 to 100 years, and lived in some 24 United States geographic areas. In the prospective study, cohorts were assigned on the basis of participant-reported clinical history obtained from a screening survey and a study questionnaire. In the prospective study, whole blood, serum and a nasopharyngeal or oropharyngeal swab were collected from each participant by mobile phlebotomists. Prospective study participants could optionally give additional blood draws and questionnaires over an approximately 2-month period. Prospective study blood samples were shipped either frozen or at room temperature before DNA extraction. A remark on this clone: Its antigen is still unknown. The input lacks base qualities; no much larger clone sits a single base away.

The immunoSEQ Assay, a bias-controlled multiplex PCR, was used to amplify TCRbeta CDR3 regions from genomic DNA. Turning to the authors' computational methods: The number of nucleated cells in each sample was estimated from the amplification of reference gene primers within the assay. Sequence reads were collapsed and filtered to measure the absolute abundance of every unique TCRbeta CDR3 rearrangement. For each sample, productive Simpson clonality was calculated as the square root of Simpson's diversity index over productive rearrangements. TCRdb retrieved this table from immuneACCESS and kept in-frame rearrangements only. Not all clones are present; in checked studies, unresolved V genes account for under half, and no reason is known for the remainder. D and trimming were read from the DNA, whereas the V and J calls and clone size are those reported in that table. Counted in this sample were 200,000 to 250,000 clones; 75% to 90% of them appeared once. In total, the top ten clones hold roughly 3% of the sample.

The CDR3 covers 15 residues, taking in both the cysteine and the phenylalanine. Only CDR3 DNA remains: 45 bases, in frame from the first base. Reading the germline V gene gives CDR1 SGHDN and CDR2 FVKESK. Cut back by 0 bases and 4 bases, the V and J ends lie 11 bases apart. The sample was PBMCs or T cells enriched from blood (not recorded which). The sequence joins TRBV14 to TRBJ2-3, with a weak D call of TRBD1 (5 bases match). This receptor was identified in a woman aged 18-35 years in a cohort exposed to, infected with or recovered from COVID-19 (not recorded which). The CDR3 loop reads CASSQDWQGSDTQYF. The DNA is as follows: TGTGCCAGCAGCCAAGATTGGCAGGGCTCAGATACGCAGTATTTT.